This T cell receptor (beta chain) was identified during a study of neurological immune-mediated disorders. Whole-study findings and limits: The study found the most TCR clonal expansion in HTLV-1-associated myelopathy and the least in multiple sclerosis, below healthy controls.

A single run covered 15-18 subjects with over 190 million TCR-beta sequences. Each CDR3 protein is one row after TCRdb ran MiXCR on the 5' RACE reads. This sample carries tens of thousands of distinct CDR3 sequences, roughly 15% of them seen once, and the ten largest clones take less than 35%. Germline CDR1 is SGHDT and CDR2 is YYEEEE. This CDR3 contains 15 residues. V was cut by 0 bases and J by 0 bases, with 7 bases left in between. This clonotype has a count of ten or more. What it recognizes is unknown. The receptor was derived from an older man in good health. The rearrangement links TRBV5-6 to TRBJ2-1; D is uncertain. The sample consisted of PBMCs. The CDR3 reads CASSLGEYSYNEQFF. CDR3 in DNA: TGTGCCAGCAGCTTGGGGGAATACTCCTACAATGAGCAGTTCTTC.